This T cell receptor beta chain was captured by sequencing in a study of blood T cell repertoires in COVID-19. The V segment lost 5 bases and the J segment 2 bases; nucleotides outside the gene matches: 4. Germline CDR1 reads SGHAT; CDR2 reads FQNNGV. The CDR3 covers 15 residues. Original data processing: The assay estimated nucleated cells by amplifying reference gene primers. Clones were sequenced by immunoSEQ multiplex PCR, and TCRdb holds only the in-frame ones, with some missing. That table furnishes V, J and clone size, whereas the DNA furnished D and trimming. The sample carries tens of thousands of clones, 80% to 90% recorded once.

This sequence joins TRBV11-2 and TRBJ2-1; TRBD1 matches 9 bases. The sequenced material came from peripheral blood. The clonotype originates from an elderly man with active or convalescent COVID-19. CDR3 nucleotides: TGTGCCAGCAGCCCCACAGGGGGCGCCTACAATGAGCAGTTCTTC. Translation gives CASSPTGGAYNEQFF.